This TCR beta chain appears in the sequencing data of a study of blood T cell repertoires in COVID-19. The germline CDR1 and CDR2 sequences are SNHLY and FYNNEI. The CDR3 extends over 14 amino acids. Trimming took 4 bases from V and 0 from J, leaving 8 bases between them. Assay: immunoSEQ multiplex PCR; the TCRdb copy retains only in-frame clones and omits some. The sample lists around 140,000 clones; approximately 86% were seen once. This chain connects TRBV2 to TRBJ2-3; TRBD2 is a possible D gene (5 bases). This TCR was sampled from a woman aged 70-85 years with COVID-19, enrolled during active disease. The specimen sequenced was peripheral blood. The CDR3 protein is CASSGRTSTDTQYF. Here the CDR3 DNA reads TGTGCCAGCAGTGGGAGGACTAGCACAGATACGCAGTATTTT.